One TCR beta chain is described in this entry. Some clones are missing from TCRdb's copy, which holds only in-frame ones; the method was immunoSEQ multiplex PCR. The sample records roughly 160,000 clones, over 80% being singletons. The data originate from a study of blood T cell repertoires in COVID-19. On the study more broadly: T cells, B-cell-depleted T cells, or PBMCs supplied cDNA or gDNA.

This CDR3 contains 14 residues. The V gene lost 4 bases and the J gene lost 1 base, with 11 bases spanning the gap. From germline, CDR1 is SGHRS and CDR2 YFSETQ. This chain uses TRBV5-1 with TRBJ1-1; tentatively, D is TRBD1 (6 bases). The receptor was derived from a woman in her sixties or seventies with acute or convalescent COVID-19. Material: peripheral blood. CDR3 sequence: CASSRQEPNTEAFF. CDR3 nucleotide sequence: TGCGCCAGCAGCCGACAGGAGCCGAACACTGAAGCTTTCTTT.